A single sample is the source of the 7 T cell receptor beta chains below, sequenced in a study of T-cell memory formation after mild COVID-19 (dated by TCRdb to about 2021). The library relied on 5' RACE. Sequenced using an Illumina NovaSeq 6000. The public reads were quality trimmed at Q25 with fastp and then assembled into clones with MiXCR by TCRdb, keeping productive beta chains. Each record represents a unique CDR3 protein, reported with the most common genes and DNA among its rows. This sample holds roughly 130,000 distinct CDR3 sequences; about 17% were observed only once. 5.2% of the sample belongs to the ten largest clones. Sequencing was performed on PBMCs or a T cell subset sorted from them (not recorded which). All receptors derive from a man aged 18-30 years who had mild COVID-19 (a few samples of this study predate the infection). The sample titles of this study are shuffled in the database, so cell type and time point are left out; the donor was told from shared clones.

The table lists this clonotype with a few counts. The chain joins TRBV4-1 to TRBJ2-2, with TRBD1 matching over 11 bases. This CDR3 has 15 residues. Looked up from germline, CDR1 is MGHRA and CDR2 is YSYEKL. V lost 6 bases, J lost 5 bases, and 5 bases stayed unmatched. The CDR3 DNA is TGCGCCAGCAGAGGGACAGGGGGTAGGACCGGGGAGCTGTTTTTT. Its protein is CASRGTGGRTGELFF.

This clonotype was seen a few times. The V call is TRBV7-2, the J call TRBJ2-7, with TRBD1 matching over 7 bases. Germline CDR1 reads SGHTA; CDR2 reads FQGNSA. This CDR3 comprises 14 residues. The ends lost 3 bases at V and 2 bases at J; junction bases unmatched: 4. CDR3 sequence: CASSFSRGTYEQYV. CDR3 nucleotides: TGTGCCAGCAGCTTTAGCAGGGGGACCTACGAGCAGTACGTC.

This clonotype came up many times. The V and J genes are TRBV7-6 and TRBJ2-1; 11 bases fit TRBD1. Germline CDR1 SGHVS, CDR2 FNYEAQ. V was pared by 2 bases and J by 8 bases, with 5 bases of the junction left unmatched. The CDR3 sequence is 15 residues long. In DNA, the CDR3 is TGTGCCAGCAGCTTATACGGACAGGGGGCGTATGAGCAGTTCTTC. This gives the protein CASSLYGQGAYEQFF.

The chain couples TRBV7-9 to TRBJ2-7; D ambiguous. Germline V gene lookup returns CDR1 SEHNR and CDR2 FQNEAQ (reference sequence). The CDR3 contains 13 residues. With 1 base removed from V and 5 bases from J, the gap between germline ends came to 9 bases. In DNA form, the CDR3 reads TGTGCCAGCAGCTTAGTCCCCGCCCACGAGCAGTACTTC. It yields the protein CASSLVPAHEQYF.

The chain links TRBV3-1 to TRBJ1-2; D gene ambiguous. Germline CDR1 is LGHDT and CDR2 is YNNKEL (reference sequence). V shed 4 bases and J shed 6 bases, with 15 bases lying between them. The CDR3 spans 14 residues. This chain's CDR3 is CASSPSSLGDGYTF. CDR3 nucleotides: TGTGCCAGCAGCCCTTCAAGTCTCGGGGATGGCTACACCTTC.

In its sample, this clonotype was seen a few times. This rearrangement joins TRBV7-2 to TRBJ2-4; no clear D. The CDR3 consists of 13 residues. Germline-derived CDR1 and CDR2 are SGHTA and FQGNSA. V lost 5 bases and J 3 bases, leaving 8 bases between the germline ends. The CDR3 spells CASSPNIKNIQYF. CDR3 coding DNA: TGTGCCAGCAGCCCTAACATCAAAAACATTCAGTACTTC.

The gene calls are TRBV4-1 and TRBJ1-1; the D is unclear. This CDR3 is 15 amino acids long. Germline V gene lookup returns CDR1 MGHRA and CDR2 YSYEKL. With 3 bases removed from V and 1 base from J, the gap between germline ends came to 12 bases. The CDR3, as DNA: TGCGCCAGCAGCCAGGACCGGACGGGGAACACTGAAGCTTTCTTT. The encoded protein is CASSQDRTGNTEAFF.